These T cell receptor beta chains were read from a single sample in a study of identifying expanded T cells in peripheral blood. Profiling relied on immunoSEQ multiplex PCR, and the TCRdb table lists in-frame clones only, not all of them. The sample holds about 100,000 clones, approximately 89% seen once. Sequencing was done on a sample of blood. The receptors derive from a person aged 18 to 70 in good health. The CDR3 runs from the conserved cysteine through the conserved F or W. The order of the fields is J gene, clone size, V gene, D gene, CDR3 protein, CDR3 DNA. The D gene is left open where the match is weak. Some rows mark clone size as missing; the rest say once, few, many or name a class of expanded clone.

>TRBJ1-2|.|TRBV2|TRBD1
CASRGTASNGYTF
TGTGCCAGCAGGGGGACAGCCAGCAATGGCTACACCTTC
>TRBJ2-1|.|TRBV4-2|TRBD2
CASSQDFSGGADEQFF
TGTGCCAGCAGCCAAGATTTCAGCGGGGGGGCCGATGAGCAGTTCTTC
>TRBJ1-1|.|TRBV27|.
CASSSRRDTEAFF
TGTGCCAGCAGTTCTCGACGGGACACTGAAGCTTTCTTT
>TRBJ1-5|.|TRBV6-1|.
CASSDSGGSQPQHF
TGTGCCAGCAGTGACAGTGGGGGGAGTCAGCCCCAGCATTTT
>TRBJ2-1|.|TRBV5-1|TRBD1
CASSLPGTANNEQFF
TGCGCCAGCAGCTTACCCGGGACAGCTAACAATGAGCAGTTCTTC
>TRBJ2-7|.|TRBV6-6|.
CASSYAPGSSYEQYF
TGTGCCAGCAGTTACGCTCCAGGGAGCTCCTACGAGCAGTACTTC
>TRBJ2-1|.|TRBV11-1|.
CASSSGTDSYNEQFF
TGTGCCAGCAGCTCCGGGACGGATTCCTACAATGAGCAGTTCTTC
>TRBJ1-2|.|TRBV4-3|.
CASSQQPGATRAYGYTF
TGCGCCAGCAGCCAACAACCCGGGGCAACGAGGGCCTATGGCTACACCTTC
>TRBJ1-4|.|TRBV30|.
CAWTHRVAPEKLFF
TGTGCCTGGACCCACAGGGTGGCTCCGGAAAAACTGTTTTTT
>TRBJ2-3|.|TRBV4-1|TRBD2
CASSQAGGPDTQYF
TGCGCCAGCAGCCAAGCGGGGGGTCCAGATACGCAGTATTTT
>TRBJ1-2|medium-sized|TRBV30|.
CAWIGLGGYTF
TGTGCCTGGATTGGACTCGGGGGCTACACCTTC
>TRBJ2-6|.|TRBV19|TRBD1
CASSLRQGYGVSGANVLTF
TGTGCCAGTAGTCTTAGACAGGGCTACGGCGTCTCTGGGGCCAACGTCCTGACTTTC
>TRBJ1-2|.|TRBV7-8|.
CASSLDLGSGYTF
TGTGCCAGCAGCTTAGATCTCGGGAGTGGCTACACCTTC
>TRBJ1-2|.|TRBV6-1|TRBD1
CASSPGTGGGYTF
TGTGCCAGCAGTCCCGGGACAGGGGGAGGCTACACCTTC
>TRBJ1-2|.|TRBV13|.
CAGSIIEDYGYTF
TGTGCCGGCAGCATCATCGAAGATTATGGCTACACCTTC
>TRBJ2-3|.|TRBV5-1|TRBD2
CASSWQSSGGTDTQYF
TGCGCCAGCAGCTGGCAGAGTAGCGGGGGCACAGATACGCAGTATTTT
>TRBJ1-5|.|TRBV7-9|TRBD1
CASSLGQGRDQPQHF
TGTGCCAGCAGCTTGGGACAGGGACGAGATCAGCCCCAGCATTTT